This record covers a single T cell receptor (beta chain). The germline V and J ends were trimmed by 5 bases and 6 bases, with 13 bases remaining between them. The germline V gene encodes CDR1 SGHTA and CDR2 FQGNSA. CDR3 length: 13 residues. Original processing methods: How many nucleated cells were present was estimated from reference gene primer amplification. Using immunoSEQ multiplex PCR, the repertoire was profiled, and TCRdb retains in-frame clones only, with some absent. V and J calls and clone size are as listed in that table; D and trimming were resolved from the DNA. The data show about 190,000 clones, with 65% to 85% seen just once and 2.5% to 3% held by the top ten. This sample was taken from a study of blood T cell repertoires in COVID-19. About the study: Sample material is recorded as cDNA or gDNA derived from T cells, B-cell-depleted T cells, or PBMCs.

This receptor was taken from a man aged 50-60 years with active or convalescent COVID-19. The chain is built from TRBV7-2 and TRBJ1-2, with no clear D. The specimen was peripheral blood. For the CDR3, the DNA is TGTGCCAGCAGCCTACGAGCTGTTAATGGCTACACCTTC. Translated, it gives CASSLRAVNGYTF.